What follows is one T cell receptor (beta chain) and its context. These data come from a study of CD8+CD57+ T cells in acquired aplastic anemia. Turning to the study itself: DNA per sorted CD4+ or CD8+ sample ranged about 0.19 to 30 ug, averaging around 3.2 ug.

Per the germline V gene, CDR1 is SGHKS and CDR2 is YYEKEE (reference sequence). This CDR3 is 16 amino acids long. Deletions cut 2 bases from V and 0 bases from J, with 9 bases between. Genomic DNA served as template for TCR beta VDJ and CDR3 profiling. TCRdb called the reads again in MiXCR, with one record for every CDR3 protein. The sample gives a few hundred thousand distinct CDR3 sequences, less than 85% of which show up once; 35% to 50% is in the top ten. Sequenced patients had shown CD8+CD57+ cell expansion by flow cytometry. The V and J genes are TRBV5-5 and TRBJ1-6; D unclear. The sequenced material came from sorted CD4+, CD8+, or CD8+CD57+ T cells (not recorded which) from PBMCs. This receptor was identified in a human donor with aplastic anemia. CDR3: CASSFTLPSYNSPLHF. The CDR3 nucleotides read TGTGCCAGCAGCTTCACTCTACCCTCCTATAATTCACCCCTCCACTTT.